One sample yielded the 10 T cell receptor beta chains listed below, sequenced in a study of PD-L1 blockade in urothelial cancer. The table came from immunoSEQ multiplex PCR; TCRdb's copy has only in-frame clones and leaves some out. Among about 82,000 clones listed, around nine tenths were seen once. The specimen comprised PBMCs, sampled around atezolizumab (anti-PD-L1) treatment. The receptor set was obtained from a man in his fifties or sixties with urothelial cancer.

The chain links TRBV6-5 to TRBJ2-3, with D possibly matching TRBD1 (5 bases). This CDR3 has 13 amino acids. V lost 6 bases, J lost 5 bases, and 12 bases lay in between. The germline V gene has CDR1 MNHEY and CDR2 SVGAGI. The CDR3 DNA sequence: TGTGCCAGCAGAATTCAGGGTGGAGATACGCAGTATTTT. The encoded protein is CASRIQGGDTQYF.

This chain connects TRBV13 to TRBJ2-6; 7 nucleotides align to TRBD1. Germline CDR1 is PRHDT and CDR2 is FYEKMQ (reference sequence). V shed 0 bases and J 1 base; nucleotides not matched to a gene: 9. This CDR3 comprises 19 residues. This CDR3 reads CASSLGRRTGFSGANVLTF. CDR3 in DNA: TGTGCCAGCAGCTTAGGCCGGAGGACAGGTTTTTCTGGGGCCAACGTCCTGACTTTC.

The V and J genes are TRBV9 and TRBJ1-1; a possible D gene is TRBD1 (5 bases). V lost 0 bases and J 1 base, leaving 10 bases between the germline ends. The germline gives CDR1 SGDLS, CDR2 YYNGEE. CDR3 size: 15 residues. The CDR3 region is CASSVDRQPNTEAFF. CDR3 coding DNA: TGTGCCAGCAGCGTAGACAGACAGCCGAACACTGAAGCTTTCTTT.

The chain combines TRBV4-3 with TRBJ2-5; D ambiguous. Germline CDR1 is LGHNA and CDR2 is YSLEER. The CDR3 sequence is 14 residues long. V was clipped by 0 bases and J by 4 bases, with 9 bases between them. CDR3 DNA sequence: TGCGCCAGCAGCCAAGAGGGCGCTCGAGAGACCCAGTACTTC. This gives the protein CASSQEGARETQYF.

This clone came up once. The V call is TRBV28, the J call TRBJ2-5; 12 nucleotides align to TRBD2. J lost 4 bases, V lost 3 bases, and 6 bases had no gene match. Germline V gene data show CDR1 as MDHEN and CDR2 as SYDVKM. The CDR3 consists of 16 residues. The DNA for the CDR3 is TGTGCCAGCAGTTTTGCTAGCGGGAGGGCCGGAGAGACCCAGTACTTC. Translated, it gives CASSFASGRAGETQYF.

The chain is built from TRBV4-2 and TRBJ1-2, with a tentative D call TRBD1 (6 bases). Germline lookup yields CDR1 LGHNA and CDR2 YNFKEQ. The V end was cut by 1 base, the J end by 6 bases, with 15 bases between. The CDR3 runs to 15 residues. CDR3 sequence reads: CASSQVSNREDGYTF. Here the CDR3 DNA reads TGTGCCAGCAGCCAAGTAAGTAACAGGGAAGATGGCTACACCTTC.

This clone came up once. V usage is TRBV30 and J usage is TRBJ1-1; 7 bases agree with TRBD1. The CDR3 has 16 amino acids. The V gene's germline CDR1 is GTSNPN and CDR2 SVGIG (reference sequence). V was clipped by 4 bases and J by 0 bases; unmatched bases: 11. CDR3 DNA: TGTGCCTGGACTCCGGGACAGAGGAGCATGAACACTGAAGCTTTCTTT. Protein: CAWTPGQRSMNTEAFF. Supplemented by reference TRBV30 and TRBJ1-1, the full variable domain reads SQTIHQWPATLVQPVGSPLSLECTVEGTSNPNLYWYRQAAGRGLQLLFYSVGIGQISSEVPQNLSASRPQDRQFILSSKKLLLSDSGFYLCAWTPGQRSMNTEAFFGQGTRLTVV.

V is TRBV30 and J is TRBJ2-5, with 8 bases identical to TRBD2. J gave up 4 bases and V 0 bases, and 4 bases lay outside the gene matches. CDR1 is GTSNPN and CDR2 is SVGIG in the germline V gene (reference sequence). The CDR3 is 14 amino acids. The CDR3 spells CAWSVGGGRETQYF. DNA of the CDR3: TGTGCCTGGAGTGTCGGCGGGGGGAGAGAGACCCAGTACTTC.

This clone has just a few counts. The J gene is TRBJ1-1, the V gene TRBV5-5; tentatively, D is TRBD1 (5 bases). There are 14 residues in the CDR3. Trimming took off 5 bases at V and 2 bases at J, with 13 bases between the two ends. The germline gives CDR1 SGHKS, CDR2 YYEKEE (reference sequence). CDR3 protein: CASRAGRENTEAFF. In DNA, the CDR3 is TGTGCCAGCAGGGCAGGCAGGGAAAACACTGAAGCTTTCTTT.

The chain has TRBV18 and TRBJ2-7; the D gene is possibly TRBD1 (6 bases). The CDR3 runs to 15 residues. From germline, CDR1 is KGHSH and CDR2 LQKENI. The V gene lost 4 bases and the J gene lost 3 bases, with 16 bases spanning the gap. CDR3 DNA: TGTGCCAGCTCACTAAGTATGACAGGCCTCTACGAGCAGTACTTC. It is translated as CASSLSMTGLYEQYF.